Listed below are T cell receptor beta chains from one sample, sequenced in a study of T-cell reconstitution after alpha-beta-depleted transplantation in children. TCRdb itself ran the PCR reads through MiXCR, one entry per CDR3 protein. The sample contains about 150,000 distinct CDR3 sequences, 11% of which appear only once. The input for sequencing was PBMCs, taken before TCRalphabeta/CD19-depleted stem cell transplant. The source is a boy between 2 and 10 years old with acute myeloid leukemia, due to receive a stem cell transplant. Each CDR3 is given with its conserved first and last residue. The D gene is left open where the match is weak. Size tells how often a clone was seen (once, few, many) or the class of an expanded clone, and some rows leave it out.

abundance	v_gene	d_gene	j_gene	CDR3nt	CDR3aa
many	TRBV27	.	TRBJ1-2	TGTGCCAGCAGTTTCAGGGCCCGGCCCACCCACTTCTATGGCTACACCTTC	CASSFRARPTHFYGYTF
many	TRBV5-1	TRBD2	TRBJ2-7	TGCGCCAGCAGCCCTTCTAGCGGCTCCTACGAGCAGTACTTC	CASSPSSGSYEQYF
many	TRBV27	.	TRBJ2-1	TGTGCCAGCAGAGGGACCTACAATGAGCAGTTCTTC	CASRGTYNEQFF
many	TRBV13	.	TRBJ2-4	TGTGCCAGCAGCCTCGGATTACCCCCGGGGAAAAACATTCAGTACTTC	CASSLGLPPGKNIQYF
many	TRBV20-1	.	TRBJ2-7	TGCAGTGCTAGAGACGTCACAGGGGGGAGGGGGGACGAGCAGTACTTC	CSARDVTGGRGDEQYF
many	TRBV7-9	.	TRBJ1-4	TGTGCCAGCAGCCCCCCTAGAGGGAGGGATGAAAAACTGTTTTTT	CASSPPRGRDEKLFF
few	TRBV27	.	TRBJ2-5	TGTGCCAGCAGTCCGAGGAGCTCCGGGACCCAGTACTTC	CASSPRSSGTQYF
.	TRBV11-2	.	TRBJ2-2	TGTGCCAGCAGCTTAGATCACAGCCCAGGGGAGCTGTTTTTT	CASSLDHSPGELFF
many	TRBV12-3/TRBV12-4	.	TRBJ2-6	TGTGCCAGCGGGGCCAACGTCCTGACTTTC	CASGANVLTF
.	TRBV30	TRBD1	TRBJ1-5	TGTGCCTGGAGTGGGGTAGGGGGCCAGCAGCCCCAGCATTTT	CAWSGVGGQQPQHF
many	TRBV7-2	.	TRBJ2-3	TGTGCCAGCAGCACCGGACTTTACACAGATACGCAGTATTTT	CASSTGLYTDTQYF
.	TRBV5-8	.	TRBJ1-2	TGTGCCAGCAGCTTGGTTACCATGTATGGCTACACCTTC	CASSLVTMYGYTF
many	TRBV20-1	.	TRBJ1-5	TGCAGTGCTAGACAGGGTTATAGCAATCAGCCCCAGCATTTT	CSARQGYSNQPQHF
.	TRBV24-1	.	TRBJ2-3	TGTGCCACCAGTGATTTGGTACAGGATAACACAGATACGCAGTATTTT	CATSDLVQDNTDTQYF
many	TRBV7-2	TRBD2	TRBJ2-5	TGTGCCAGCAGCTTCCCTAGCGGGAGTGGAGGGACCCAGTACTTC	CASSFPSGSGGTQYF
many	TRBV20-1	.	TRBJ1-1	TGCAGTGCTGGTACCGGGACCTGGGCTTTCTTT	CSAGTGTWAFF
.	TRBV5-4	.	TRBJ2-4	TGTGCCAGCGCGGTCAGGGGAGCCAAAAACATTCAGTACTTC	CASAVRGAKNIQYF
many	TRBV12-3/TRBV12-4	.	TRBJ2-1	TGTGCCAGCAGTGTGGACGGCTCCTACAATGAGCAGTTCTTC	CASSVDGSYNEQFF
many	TRBV6-2/TRBV6-3	TRBD1	TRBJ1-2	TGTGCCAGCAGTCAAGGGACAGGGCCGACCTTCAATAGCTACACCTTC	CASSQGTGPTFNSYTF
many	TRBV20-1	TRBD2	TRBJ2-1	TGCAGTGCTAACCTAGCGGGAGGGGCATATGAGCAGTTCTTC	CSANLAGGAYEQFF
few	TRBV7-9	.	TRBJ1-5	TGTGCCAGCAGCTTAGGGGCATCGCCCCAGCATTTT	CASSLGASPQHF
many	TRBV4-2	TRBD2	TRBJ2-3	TGTGCCAGCAGCCAAGATGGTCGGGAGGGAGTTCGAGATACGCAGTATTTT	CASSQDGREGVRDTQYF
many	TRBV27	.	TRBJ1-6	TGTGCCAGCAGTTTGGTGGGTCGCCCCCTCCACTTT	CASSLVGRPLHF
many	TRBV5-5	TRBD2	TRBJ2-5	TGTGCCAGCATAGGGCGGGCGAGCGGGAGGGCCTTGGAGACCCAGTACTTC	CASIGRASGRALETQYF
.	TRBV12-3/TRBV12-4	TRBD1	TRBJ1-2	TGTGCCAGCAGCCAGGGGGGCCGGTATGGCTACACCTTC	CASSQGGRYGYTF
many	TRBV5-4	TRBD2	TRBJ2-3	TGTGCCAGCAGCCCGCCGGGACTAGCGGGAGTAGATACGCAGTATTTT	CASSPPGLAGVDTQYF
many	TRBV10-3	TRBD1	TRBJ2-3	TGTGCCATCAGTGACCGGGACAGGTTCGATACGCAGTATTTT	CAISDRDRFDTQYF
many	TRBV12-3/TRBV12-4	.	TRBJ1-1	TGTGCCAGCAGGTGGAGAAACAGGAGCACTGAAGCTTTCTTT	CASRWRNRSTEAFF
many	TRBV18	.	TRBJ1-3	TGTGCCAGCTCACCACCGGCAGGAAACACCATATATTTT	CASSPPAGNTIYF
many	TRBV20-1	.	TRBJ1-5	TGCAGTGCTAGAGGTGGAGGGGACTGGCAGCCCCAGCATTTT	CSARGGGDWQPQHF
many	TRBV20-1	.	TRBJ1-2	TGCAGTACTTATCTATTCCCCTATGGCTACACCTTC	CSTYLFPYGYTF
few	TRBV25-1	.	TRBJ2-5	TGTGCCAGCAGATGGGACGACCTCCAAGAGACCCAGTACTTC	CASRWDDLQETQYF
many	TRBV6-5	.	TRBJ2-2	TGTGCCAGCAGTTACTCATTCGGGGGACTGAACACCGGGGAGCTGTTTTTT	CASSYSFGGLNTGELFF
many	TRBV28	.	TRBJ2-3	TGTGCCAGCAGTTTGGGGGAGCCCGCAGATACGCAGTATTTT	CASSLGEPADTQYF
many	TRBV3-1	.	TRBJ2-7	TGTGCCAGCAGCCAAGATTCCGGAAAACAAGTCTACGAGCAGTACTTC	CASSQDSGKQVYEQYF
many	TRBV7-2	.	TRBJ1-3	TGTGCCAGCAGCTCCACGGTCCTACCAGGAAACACCATATATTTT	CASSSTVLPGNTIYF
many	TRBV19	.	TRBJ2-7	TGTGCCAGTAGTACACTAACAGGGAGCGGCTTCTACGAGCAGTACTTC	CASSTLTGSGFYEQYF
many	TRBV20-1	.	TRBJ1-1	TGCAGTGCTAGAGATCCTCGGAGGGGCCCTGAAGCTTTCTTT	CSARDPRRGPEAFF
many	TRBV5-1	TRBD1	TRBJ2-2	TGCGCCAGCACCCCGACAGGGGGCAACACCGGGGAGCTGTTTTTT	CASTPTGGNTGELFF
.	TRBV5-6	.	TRBJ1-5	TGTGCCAGCAGCTTTGGGAGATCCAATCAGCCCCAGCATTTT	CASSFGRSNQPQHF
many	TRBV15	TRBD1	TRBJ1-4	TGTGCCACCAGCAGAGGAGTACCGGGACAGGGTGGAGAAAAACTGTTTTTT	CATSRGVPGQGGEKLFF
many	TRBV20-1	.	TRBJ2-5	TGCAGTGCTATGAGAGGGGACGAGACCCAGTACTTC	CSAMRGDETQYF
many	TRBV15	TRBD1	TRBJ2-5	TGTGCCACCAGCGGAAGGACAGGCCTTAATGGAGAGACCCAGTACTTC	CATSGRTGLNGETQYF
many	TRBV4-2	TRBD2	TRBJ2-1	TGTGCCAGCAGCCAGGGACTAGCGGCGCCAGTCCCGTTCTTC	CASSQGLAAPVPFF
many	TRBV28	TRBD2	TRBJ2-3	TGTGCCAGCAGTTTATATAGCGGGAGGAGGGATACGCAGTATTTT	CASSLYSGRRDTQYF
many	TRBV28	TRBD2	TRBJ2-7	TGTGCCAGCAGTTTGGACCTAGCGGGCATCGAGCAGTACTTC	CASSLDLAGIEQYF
many	TRBV4-1	TRBD2	TRBJ2-1	TGCGCCAGCAGCCAAGGACTAGCCGACTACAATGAGCAGTTCTTC	CASSQGLADYNEQFF
many	TRBV3-1	.	TRBJ2-2	TGTGCCAGCAGCACTTGGGGACCAACGGGGACCAGGGAGCTGTTTTTT	CASSTWGPTGTRELFF